Here is one TCR beta chain with its context. What it binds is not known. Primers used in a second PCR of about 7 to 12 cycles were a sample-barcoded 5' primer and a J-beta primer mix. TCRdb called the 5' RACE reads again in MiXCR, with one record for every CDR3 protein. The sample shows about 780,000 distinct CDR3 sequences, roughly 60% of them seen only once. The trim removed 4 bases at V and 2 bases at J, leaving 8 bases unmatched. This CDR3 spans 16 amino acids. This entry is derived from a study of blood T cells in healthy people across ages. Study-wide points: Estimated diversity, derived from one million T cells, was regarded as an underestimate. Long-lived donors had more naive CD4+ cells and higher diversity than aged donors. It was found that TCR beta diversity correlated strongly with the percentage of naive T cells.

The gene calls are TRBV12-3 or TRBV12-4 and TRBJ1-5; 7 positions match TRBD1. The sample taken for sequencing was blood. This sequence was found in a young man in good health. The CDR3 DNA reads as TGTGCCAGCAGTTCAGACAGGGCCGGGGGCAATCAGCCCCAGCATTTT. This translates into CASSSDRAGGNQPQHF.